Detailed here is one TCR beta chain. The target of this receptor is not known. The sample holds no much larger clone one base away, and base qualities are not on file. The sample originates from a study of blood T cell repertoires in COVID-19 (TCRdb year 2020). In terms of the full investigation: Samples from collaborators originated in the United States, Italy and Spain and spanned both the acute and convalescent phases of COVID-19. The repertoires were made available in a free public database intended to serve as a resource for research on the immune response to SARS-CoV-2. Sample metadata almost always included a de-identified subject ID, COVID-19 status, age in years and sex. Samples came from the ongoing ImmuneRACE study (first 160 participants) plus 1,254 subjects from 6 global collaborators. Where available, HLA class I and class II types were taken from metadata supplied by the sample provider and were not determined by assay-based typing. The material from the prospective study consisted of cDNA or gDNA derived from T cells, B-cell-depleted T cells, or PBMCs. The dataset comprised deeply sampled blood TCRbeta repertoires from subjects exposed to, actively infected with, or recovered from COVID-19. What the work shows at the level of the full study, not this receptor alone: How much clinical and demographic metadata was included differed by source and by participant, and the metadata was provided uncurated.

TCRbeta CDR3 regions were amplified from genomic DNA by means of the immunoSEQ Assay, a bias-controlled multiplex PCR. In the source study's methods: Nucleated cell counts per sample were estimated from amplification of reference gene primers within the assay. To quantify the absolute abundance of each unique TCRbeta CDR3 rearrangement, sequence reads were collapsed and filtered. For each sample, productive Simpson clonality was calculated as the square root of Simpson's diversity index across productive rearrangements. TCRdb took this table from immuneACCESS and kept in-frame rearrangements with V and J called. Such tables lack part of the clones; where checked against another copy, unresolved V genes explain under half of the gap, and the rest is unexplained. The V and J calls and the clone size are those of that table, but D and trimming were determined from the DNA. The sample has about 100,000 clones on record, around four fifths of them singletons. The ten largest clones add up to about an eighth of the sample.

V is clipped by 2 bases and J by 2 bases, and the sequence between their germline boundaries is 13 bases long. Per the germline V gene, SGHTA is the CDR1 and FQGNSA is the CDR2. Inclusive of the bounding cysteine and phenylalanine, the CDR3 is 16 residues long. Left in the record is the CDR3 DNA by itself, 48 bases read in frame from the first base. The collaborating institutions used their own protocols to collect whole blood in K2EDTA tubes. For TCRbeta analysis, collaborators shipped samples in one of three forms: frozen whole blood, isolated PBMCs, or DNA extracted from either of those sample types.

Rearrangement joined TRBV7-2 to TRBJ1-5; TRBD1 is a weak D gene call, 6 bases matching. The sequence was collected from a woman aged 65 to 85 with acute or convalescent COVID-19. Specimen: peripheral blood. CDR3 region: CASSLIQGSGNQPQHF. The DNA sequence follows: TGTGCCAGCAGCTTAATCCAGGGGAGTGGCAATCAGCCCCAGCATTTT. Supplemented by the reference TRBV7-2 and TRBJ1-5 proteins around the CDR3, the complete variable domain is GAGVSQSPSNKVTEKGKDVELRCDPISGHTALYWYRQSLGQGLEFLIYFQGNSAPDKSGLPSDRFSAERTGGSVSTLTIQRTQQEDSAVYLCASSLIQGSGNQPQHFGDGTRLSIL.